This T cell receptor (beta chain) was sequenced for a study of shared clonotypes between healthy human individuals. Profiled with immunoSEQ multiplex PCR; TCRdb holds only in-frame clones, not every one. The sample has 950,000 to 1,200,000 clones, roughly 80% seen once; the top ten hold more than 0.85%. About this clone itself: The target antigen is unknown.

Study-wide results and caveats: Estimated clonotype richness was generally higher in naive than memory subsets.

The source material was memory CD4+ T cells from PBMCs. Subset: CD45RA-negative fraction. The receptor comes from a man between 18 and 35 years old in good health. Some clones in this sample may be carry-over from other donors' samples.

CDR3 residues: CASSLSGSGGNIQYF. CDR3 nucleotides: TGTGCCAGCAGTCTTAGCGGGAGTGGGGGAAACATTCAGTACTTC. The J gene is TRBJ2-4, the V gene TRBV2; TRBD2 matches at 9 bases. The trim removed 5 bases at V and 6 bases at J, leaving 8 bases unmatched. The CDR3 covers 15 residues. Germline lookup yields CDR1 SNHLY and CDR2 FYNNEI. Variable domain in full (rest from reference TRBV2 and TRBJ2-4): EPEVTQTPSHQVTQMGQEVILRCVPISNHLYFYWYRQILGQKVEFLVSFYNNEISEKSEIFDDQFSVERPDGSNFTLKIRSTKLEDSAMYFCASSLSGSGGNIQYFGAGTRLSVL.